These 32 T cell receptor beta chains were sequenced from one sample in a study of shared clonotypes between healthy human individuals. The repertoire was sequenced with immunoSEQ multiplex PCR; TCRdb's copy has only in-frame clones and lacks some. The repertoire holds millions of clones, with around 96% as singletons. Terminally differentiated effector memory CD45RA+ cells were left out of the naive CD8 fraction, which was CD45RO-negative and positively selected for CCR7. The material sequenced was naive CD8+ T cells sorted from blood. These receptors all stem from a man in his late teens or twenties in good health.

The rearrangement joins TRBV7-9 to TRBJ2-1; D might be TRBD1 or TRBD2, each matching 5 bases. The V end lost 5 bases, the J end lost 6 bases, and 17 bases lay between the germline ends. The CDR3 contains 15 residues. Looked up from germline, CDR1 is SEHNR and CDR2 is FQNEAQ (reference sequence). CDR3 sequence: CASSPSGSRGNEQFF. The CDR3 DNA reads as TGTGCCAGCAGCCCGAGCGGTTCTAGGGGCAATGAGCAGTTCTTC.

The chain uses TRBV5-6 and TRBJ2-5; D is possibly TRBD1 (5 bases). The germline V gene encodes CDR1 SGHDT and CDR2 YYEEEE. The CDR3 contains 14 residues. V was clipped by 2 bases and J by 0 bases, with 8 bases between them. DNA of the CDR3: TGTGCCAGCAGCTTTCACAGGTACCAAGAGACCCAGTACTTC. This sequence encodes CASSFHRYQETQYF.

The CDR3 reads CASSHPTDGTYEQYF. The CDR3, as DNA: TGTGCCAGCAGTCATCCCACTGACGGCACCTACGAGCAGTACTTC. The chain employs TRBV6-1 and TRBJ2-7; D not resolved. The CDR3 length is 15 residues. The V gene's germline CDR1 is MNHNS and CDR2 SASEGT. Trimming took off 5 bases at V and 2 bases at J, with 16 bases between the two ends.

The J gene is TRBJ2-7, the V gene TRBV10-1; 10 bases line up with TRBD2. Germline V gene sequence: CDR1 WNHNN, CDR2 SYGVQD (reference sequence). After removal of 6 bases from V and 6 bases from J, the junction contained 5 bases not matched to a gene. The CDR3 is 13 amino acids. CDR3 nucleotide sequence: TGCGCCAGCAGCCCCGGGACTAGCGTCGAGCAGTACTTC. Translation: CASSPGTSVEQYF.

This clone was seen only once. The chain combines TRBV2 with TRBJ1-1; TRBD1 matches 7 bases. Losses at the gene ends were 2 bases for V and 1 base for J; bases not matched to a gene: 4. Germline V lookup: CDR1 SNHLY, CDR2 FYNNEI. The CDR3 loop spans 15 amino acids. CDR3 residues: CASSESAGGNTEAFF. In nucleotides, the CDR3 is TGTGCCAGCAGTGAATCCGCAGGGGGGAACACTGAAGCTTTCTTT.

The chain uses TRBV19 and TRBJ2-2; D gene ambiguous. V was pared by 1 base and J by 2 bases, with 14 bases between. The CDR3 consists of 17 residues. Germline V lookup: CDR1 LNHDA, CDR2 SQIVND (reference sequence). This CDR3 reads CASSIAFPAANTGELFF. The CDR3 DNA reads TGTGCCAGTAGTATAGCTTTCCCGGCCGCCAACACCGGGGAGCTGTTTTTT.

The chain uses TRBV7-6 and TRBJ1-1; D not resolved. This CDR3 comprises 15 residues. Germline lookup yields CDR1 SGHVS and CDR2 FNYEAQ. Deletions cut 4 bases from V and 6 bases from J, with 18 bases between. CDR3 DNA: TGTGCCAGCAGCTCCACCCGAGGGAACTTCGCTGAAGCTTTCTTT. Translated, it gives CASSSTRGNFAEAFF.

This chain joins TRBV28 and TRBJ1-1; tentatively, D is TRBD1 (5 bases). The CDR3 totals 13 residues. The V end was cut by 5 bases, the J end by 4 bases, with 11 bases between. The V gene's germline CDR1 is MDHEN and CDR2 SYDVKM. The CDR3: CASSPQGSTEAFF. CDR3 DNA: TGTGCCAGCAGTCCGCAGGGAAGCACTGAAGCTTTCTTT.

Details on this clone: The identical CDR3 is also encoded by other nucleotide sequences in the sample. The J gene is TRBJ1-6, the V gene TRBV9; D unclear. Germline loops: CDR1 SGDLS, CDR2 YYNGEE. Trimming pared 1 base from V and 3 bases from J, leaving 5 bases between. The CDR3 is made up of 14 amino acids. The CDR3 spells CASSVNGYNSPLHF. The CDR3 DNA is TGTGCCAGCAGCGTAAATGGCTATAATTCACCCCTCCACTTT.

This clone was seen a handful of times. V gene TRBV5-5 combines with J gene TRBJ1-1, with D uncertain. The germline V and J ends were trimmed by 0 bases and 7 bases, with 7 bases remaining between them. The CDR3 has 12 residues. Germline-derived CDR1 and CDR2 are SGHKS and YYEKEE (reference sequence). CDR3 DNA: TGTGCCAGCAGCTTGGTCGGGGTTGAAGCTTTCTTT. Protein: CASSLVGVEAFF.

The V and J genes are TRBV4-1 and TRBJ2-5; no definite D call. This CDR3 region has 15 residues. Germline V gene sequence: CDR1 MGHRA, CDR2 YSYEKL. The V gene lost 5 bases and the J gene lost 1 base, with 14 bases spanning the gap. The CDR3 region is CASSSTFDSQETQYF. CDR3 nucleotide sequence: TGCGCCAGCAGCTCCACCTTTGATAGCCAAGAGACCCAGTACTTC.

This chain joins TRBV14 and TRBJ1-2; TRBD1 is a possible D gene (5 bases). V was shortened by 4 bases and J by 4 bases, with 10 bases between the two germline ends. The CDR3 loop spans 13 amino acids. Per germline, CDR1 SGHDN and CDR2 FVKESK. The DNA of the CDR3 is TGTGCCAGCAGCCTAGAGGGGCTCTATGGCTACACCTTC. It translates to CASSLEGLYGYTF.

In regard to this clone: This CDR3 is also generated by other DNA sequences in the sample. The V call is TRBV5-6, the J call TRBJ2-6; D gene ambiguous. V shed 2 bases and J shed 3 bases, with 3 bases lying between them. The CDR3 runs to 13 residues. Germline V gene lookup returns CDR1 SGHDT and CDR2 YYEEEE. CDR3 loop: CASSFGGANVLTF. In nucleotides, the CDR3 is TGTGCCAGCAGCTTTGGTGGGGCCAACGTCCTGACTTTC.

The CDR3 DNA is TGTGCCAGCAGTGAGGAAGGGGGGTTCTCTGAAGCTTTCTTT. The encoded protein is CASSEEGGFSEAFF. This rearrangement joins TRBV25-1 to TRBJ1-1; possibly TRBD1 for D (6 bases). With 3 bases removed from V and 6 bases from J, the gap between germline ends came to 14 bases. This CDR3 spans 14 amino acids. CDR1 is MGHDK, CDR2 SYGVNS, per germline. Full variable domain (missing parts from reference TRBV25-1 and TRBJ1-1): EADIYQTPRYLVIGTGKKITLECSQTMGHDKMYWYQQDPGMELHLIHYSYGVNSTEKGDLSSESTVSRIRTEHFPLTLESARPSHTSQYLCASSEEGGFSEAFFGQGTRLTVV.

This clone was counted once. The CDR3 coding sequence is TGTGCCAGCAGCCCACCCGGGACTAGCGCTTACAATGAGCAGTTCTTC. As protein: CASSPPGTSAYNEQFF. The V call is TRBV9, the J call TRBJ2-1; TRBD2 matches 10 bases. Per the germline V gene, CDR1 is SGDLS and CDR2 is YYNGEE. This CDR3 region has 16 residues. The V gene end was trimmed by 4 bases and the J gene end by 4 bases; junction bases not matched to a gene: 8.

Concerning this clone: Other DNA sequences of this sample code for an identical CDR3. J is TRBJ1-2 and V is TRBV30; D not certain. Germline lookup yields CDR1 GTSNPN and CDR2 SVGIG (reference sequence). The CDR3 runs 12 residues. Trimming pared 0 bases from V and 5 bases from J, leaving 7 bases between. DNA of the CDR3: TGTGCCTGGAGTGTAGAAGGGTATGGCTACACCTTC. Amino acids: CAWSVEGYGYTF. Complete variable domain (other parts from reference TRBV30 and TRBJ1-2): SQTIHQWPATLVQPVGSPLSLECTVEGTSNPNLYWYRQAAGRGLQLLFYSVGIGQISSEVPQNLSASRPQDRQFILSSKKLLLSDSGFYLCAWSVEGYGYTFGSGTRLTVV.

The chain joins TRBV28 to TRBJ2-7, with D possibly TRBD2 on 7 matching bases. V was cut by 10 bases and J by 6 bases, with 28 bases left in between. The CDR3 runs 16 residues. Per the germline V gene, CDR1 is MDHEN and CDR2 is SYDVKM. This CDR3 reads CAIRGPPGGTTLEQYF. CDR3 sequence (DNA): TGTGCCATCAGGGGTCCTCCGGGGGGCACTACGCTCGAGCAGTACTTC.

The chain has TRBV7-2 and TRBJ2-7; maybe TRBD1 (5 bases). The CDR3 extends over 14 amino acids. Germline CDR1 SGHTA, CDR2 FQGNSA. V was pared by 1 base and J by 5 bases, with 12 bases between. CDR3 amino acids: CASSLEAGQDEQYF. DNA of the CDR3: TGTGCCAGCAGCTTAGAAGCAGGGCAAGACGAGCAGTACTTC.

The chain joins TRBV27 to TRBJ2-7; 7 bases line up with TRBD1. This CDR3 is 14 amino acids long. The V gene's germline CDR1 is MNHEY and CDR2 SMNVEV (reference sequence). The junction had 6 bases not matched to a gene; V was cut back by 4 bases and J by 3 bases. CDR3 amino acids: CASSYIGGGYEQYF. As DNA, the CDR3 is TGTGCCAGCAGTTATATAGGGGGCGGCTACGAGCAGTACTTC.

The CDR3 is CASSLSVAGVPDTQYF. The DNA of the CDR3 is TGCGCCAGCAGTCTGTCGGTAGCGGGAGTGCCAGATACGCAGTATTTT. The rearrangement links TRBV4-3 to TRBJ2-3; TRBD2 aligns across 9 bases. This CDR3 contains 16 residues. CDR1 and CDR2 from the germline V gene are LGHNA and YSLEER. The V gene end was trimmed by 6 bases and the J gene end by 4 bases; junction bases not matched to a gene: 11.

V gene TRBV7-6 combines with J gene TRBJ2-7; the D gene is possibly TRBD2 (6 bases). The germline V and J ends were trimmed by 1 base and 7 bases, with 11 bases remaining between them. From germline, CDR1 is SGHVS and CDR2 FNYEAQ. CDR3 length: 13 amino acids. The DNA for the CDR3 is TGTGCCAGCAGCTTAGATCTAGGACTAGAGCAGTACTTC. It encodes CASSLDLGLEQYF.

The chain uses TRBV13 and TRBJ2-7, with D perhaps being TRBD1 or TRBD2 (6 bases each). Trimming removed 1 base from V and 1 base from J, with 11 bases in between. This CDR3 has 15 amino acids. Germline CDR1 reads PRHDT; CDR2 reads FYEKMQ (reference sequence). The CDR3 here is CASSLEGGGSYEQYF. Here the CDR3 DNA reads TGTGCCAGCAGCTTAGAAGGGGGAGGTTCCTACGAGCAGTACTTC.

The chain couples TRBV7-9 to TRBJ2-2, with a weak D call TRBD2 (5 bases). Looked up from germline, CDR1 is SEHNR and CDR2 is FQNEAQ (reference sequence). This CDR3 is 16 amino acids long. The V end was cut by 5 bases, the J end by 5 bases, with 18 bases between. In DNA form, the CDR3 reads TGTGCCAGCAGCCCACGGATGGGCCCGGGGACCGGGGAGCTGTTTTTT. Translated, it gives CASSPRMGPGTGELFF.

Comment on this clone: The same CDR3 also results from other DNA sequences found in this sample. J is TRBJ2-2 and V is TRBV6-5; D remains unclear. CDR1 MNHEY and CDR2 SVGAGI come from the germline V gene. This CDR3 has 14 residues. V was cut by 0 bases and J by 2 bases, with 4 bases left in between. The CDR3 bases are TGTGCCAGCAGTTACTCACTAAACACCGGGGAGCTGTTTTTT. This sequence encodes CASSYSLNTGELFF.

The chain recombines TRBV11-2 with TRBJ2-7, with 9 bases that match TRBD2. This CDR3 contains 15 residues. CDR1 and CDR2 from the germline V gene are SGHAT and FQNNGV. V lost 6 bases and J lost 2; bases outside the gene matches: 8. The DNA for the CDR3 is TGTGCCAGCAGATCCAGCGGGGGGCTTCCCTACGAGCAGTACTTC. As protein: CASRSSGGLPYEQYF. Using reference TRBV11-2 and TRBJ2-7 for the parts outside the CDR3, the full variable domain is EAGVAQSPRYKIIEKRQSVAFWCNPISGHATLYWYQQILGQGPKLLIQFQNNGVVDDSQLPKDRFSAERLKGVDSTLKIQPAKLEDSAVYLCASRSSGGLPYEQYFGPGTRLTVT.

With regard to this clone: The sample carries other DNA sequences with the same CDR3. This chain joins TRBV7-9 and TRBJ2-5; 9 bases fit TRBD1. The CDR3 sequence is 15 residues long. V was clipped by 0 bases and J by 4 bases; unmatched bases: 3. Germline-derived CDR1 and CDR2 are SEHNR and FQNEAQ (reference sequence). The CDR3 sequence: CASSLADRGGETQYF. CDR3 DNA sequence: TGTGCCAGCAGCTTAGCGGACAGGGGTGGAGAGACCCAGTACTTC.

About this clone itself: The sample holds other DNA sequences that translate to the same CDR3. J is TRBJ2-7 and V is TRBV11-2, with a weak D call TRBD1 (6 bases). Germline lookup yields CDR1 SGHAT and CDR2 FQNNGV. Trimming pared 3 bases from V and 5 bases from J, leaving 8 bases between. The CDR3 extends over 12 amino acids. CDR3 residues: CASSFEGDEQYF. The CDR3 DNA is TGTGCCAGCAGCTTCGAGGGGGACGAGCAGTACTTC.

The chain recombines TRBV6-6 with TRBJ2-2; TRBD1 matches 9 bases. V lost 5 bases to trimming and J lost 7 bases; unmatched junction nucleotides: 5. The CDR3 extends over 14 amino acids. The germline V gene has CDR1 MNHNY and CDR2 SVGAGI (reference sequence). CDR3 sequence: CASSLQGASGELFF. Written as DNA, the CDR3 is TGTGCCAGCAGTCTACAGGGGGCCAGCGGGGAGCTGTTTTTT.

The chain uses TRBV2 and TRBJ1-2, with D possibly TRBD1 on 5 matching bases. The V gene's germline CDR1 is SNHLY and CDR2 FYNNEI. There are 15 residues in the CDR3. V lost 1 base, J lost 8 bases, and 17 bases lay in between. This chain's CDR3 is CASSEGTGGAFGYTF. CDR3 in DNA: TGTGCCAGCAGTGAAGGTACCGGAGGGGCGTTCGGCTACACCTTC. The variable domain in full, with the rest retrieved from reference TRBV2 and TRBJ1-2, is EPEVTQTPSHQVTQMGQEVILRCVPISNHLYFYWYRQILGQKVEFLVSFYNNEISEKSEIFDDQFSVERPDGSNFTLKIRSTKLEDSAMYFCASSEGTGGAFGYTFGSGTRLTVV.

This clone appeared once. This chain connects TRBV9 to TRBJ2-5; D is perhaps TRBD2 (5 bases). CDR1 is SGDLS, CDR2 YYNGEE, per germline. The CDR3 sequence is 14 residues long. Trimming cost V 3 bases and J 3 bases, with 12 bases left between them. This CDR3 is CASSELVSEETQYF. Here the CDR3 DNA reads TGTGCCAGCAGCGAACTAGTTTCGGAAGAGACCCAGTACTTC.

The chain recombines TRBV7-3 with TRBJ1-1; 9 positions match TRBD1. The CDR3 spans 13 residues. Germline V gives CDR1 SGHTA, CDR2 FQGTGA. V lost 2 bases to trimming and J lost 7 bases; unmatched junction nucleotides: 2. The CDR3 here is CASSLGQGFEAFF. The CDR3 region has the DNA TGTGCCAGCAGCTTAGGACAGGGGTTTGAAGCTTTCTTT. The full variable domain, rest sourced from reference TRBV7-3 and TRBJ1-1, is GAGVSQTPSNKVTEKGKYVELRCDPISGHTALYWYRQSLGQGPEFLIYFQGTGAADDSGLPNDRFFAVRPEGSVSTLKIQRTERGDSAVYLCASSLGQGFEAFFGQGTRLTVV.

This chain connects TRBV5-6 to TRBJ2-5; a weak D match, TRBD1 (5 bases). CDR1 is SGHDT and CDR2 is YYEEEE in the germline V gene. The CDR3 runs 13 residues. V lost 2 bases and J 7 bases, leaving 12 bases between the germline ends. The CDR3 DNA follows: TGTGCCAGCAGCTTCGACAGCCCGGGGACCCAGTACTTC. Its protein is CASSFDSPGTQYF.